One and the same sample provided the 10 T cell receptor beta chains below, sequenced in a study of blood T cell repertoires in COVID-19. The table came from immunoSEQ multiplex PCR; TCRdb's copy has only in-frame clones and leaves some out. The sample consists of over 45,000 clones, 83% of them appearing once. Input material: peripheral blood. These receptors all stem from a woman aged 55-70 years with acute or convalescent COVID-19.

The CDR3 DNA reads as TGTGCCATCAGGGCGACTAGCGGGGACACAGATACGCAGTATTTT. Translated: CAIRATSGDTDTQYF. J is TRBJ2-3 and V is TRBV10-3; 11 bases align to TRBD2. CDR3 length equals 15 residues. Per the germline V gene, CDR1 is ENHRY and CDR2 is SYGVKD. Unmatched junction bases numbered 4, after V lost 6 bases and J lost 2 bases.

The chain carries TRBV6-5 and TRBJ1-4, with no clear D. CDR3 length: 15 amino acids. The germline V and J ends were trimmed by 2 bases and 4 bases, with 11 bases remaining between them. Looked up from germline, CDR1 is MNHEY and CDR2 is SVGAGI. CDR3 sequence reads: CASSYQGRGNEKLFF. The CDR3 DNA reads TGTGCCAGCAGTTACCAAGGACGGGGTAATGAAAAACTGTTTTTT.

The chain carries TRBV19 and TRBJ1-6; D is possibly TRBD1 (6 bases). Germline assignment: CDR1 LNHDA and CDR2 SQIVND (reference sequence). The CDR3 runs to 14 residues. Trimming left V 5 bases short and J 5 bases short, with 10 bases between. The CDR3 DNA follows: TGTGCCAGTAGTGGACAGCCTAATAATTCACCCCTCCACTTT. It encodes CASSGQPNNSPLHF.

The chain joins TRBV6-5 to TRBJ1-1, with TRBD1 matching 9 bases. V lost 5 bases, J lost 8 bases, and 12 bases stayed unmatched. Germline assignment: CDR1 MNHEY and CDR2 SVGAGI. The CDR3 spans 15 residues. The CDR3 reads CASSPNRGPRFEAFF. The CDR3 nucleotides read TGTGCCAGCAGTCCCAACAGGGGGCCCCGATTCGAAGCTTTCTTT.

V and J are TRBV5-6 and TRBJ2-2; 10 bases align to TRBD2. CDR1 SGHDT and CDR2 YYEEEE come from the germline V gene. V was pared by 4 bases and J by 6 bases, with 9 bases of the junction left unmatched. The CDR3 is made up of 16 amino acids. The CDR3 protein is CASSAGLANVPGELFF. The CDR3 DNA reads TGTGCCAGCAGCGCGGGACTAGCGAATGTCCCCGGGGAGCTGTTTTTT.

V gene TRBV11-2 combines with J gene TRBJ2-7; TRBD1 matches at 7 bases. CDR3 length: 14 amino acids. Germline lookup yields CDR1 SGHAT and CDR2 FQNNGV. J lost 3 bases, V lost 5 bases, and 7 bases had no gene match. The CDR3 nucleotides read TGTGCCAGCAGCCCAATACAGGGGTTCTACGAGCAGTACTTC. It yields the protein CASSPIQGFYEQYF.

The genes are TRBV27 and TRBJ1-1; a possible D gene is TRBD1 (6 bases). Trimming took 2 bases from V and 4 from J, leaving 14 bases between them. This CDR3 has 15 amino acids. Looked up from germline, CDR1 is MNHEY and CDR2 is SMNVEV (reference sequence). CDR3 in amino acids: CASSLDRGARTEAFF. The CDR3, as DNA: TGTGCCAGCAGTTTAGATCGGGGGGCGCGCACTGAAGCTTTCTTT.

V is TRBV27 and J is TRBJ2-5; D may be TRBD2 (6 bases). CDR1 and CDR2 (germline): MNHEY, SMNVEV (reference sequence). V was cut by 6 bases and J by 1 base, with 15 bases left in between. The CDR3 extends over 15 amino acids. The CDR3: CASRPLASPQETQYF. The DNA of the CDR3 is TGTGCCAGCAGGCCTCTAGCGAGTCCCCAAGAGACCCAGTACTTC.

The chain joins TRBV10-3 to TRBJ2-6; D gene uncertain. V was cut by 5 bases and J by 3 bases, with 8 bases left in between. This CDR3 region has 14 residues. The germline V gene has CDR1 ENHRY and CDR2 SYGVKD. In nucleotides, the CDR3 is TGTGCCATCAGTAACTCTGATGGGGCCAACGTCCTGACTTTC. Encoded protein: CAISNSDGANVLTF.

Here the CDR3 reads CASNPGVAGTDTQYF. CDR3 nucleotides: TGTGCCAGCAACCCCGGGGTAGCCGGCACAGATACGCAGTATTTT. The rearrangement links TRBV6-5 to TRBJ2-3, with D possibly being TRBD2 (5 bases). The germline CDR1 and CDR2 sequences are MNHEY and SVGAGI. Trimming pared 7 bases from V and 1 base from J, leaving 15 bases between. CDR3 length equals 15 residues.